This passage covers 6 T cell receptor beta chains from one sample sequenced in a study of T cells in Graves' hyperthyroidism and ophthalmopathy. Amplified regions were TCR beta CDR3 sequences from RNA transcripts. When the TCR CDR3 underwent first-round RT-PCR, the HTBI primer set was used. One entry per CDR3 protein, called by TCRdb with MiXCR from the multiplex PCR reads. Of 450,000 to 600,000 distinct CDR3 sequences listed, 20% were seen once; the top ten hold 40% to 50%. The sample taken for sequencing was blood. These receptors were obtained from a man aged 35-49 years with Graves' ophthalmopathy.

This clonotype was detected ten times or more. The J gene is TRBJ1-5, the V gene TRBV6-1; maybe TRBD1 (6 bases). Germline CDR1 is MNHNS and CDR2 is SASEGT. The V end lost 7 bases, the J end lost 0 bases, and 13 bases lay between the germline ends. CDR3 length: 15 amino acids. The CDR3 here is CASTRAGDSNQPQHF. The CDR3 nucleotides are TGTGCCAGCACCCGGGCAGGGGATAGCAATCAGCCCCAGCATTTT.

The chain combines TRBV7-8 with TRBJ1-5; maybe TRBD1 (5 bases). V was cut by 5 bases and J by 1 base, with 12 bases left in between. Germline lookup yields CDR1 SGHVS and CDR2 FQNEAQ. This CDR3 region has 15 residues. The CDR3 loop is CASSPWGTSNQPQHF. As DNA, the CDR3 is TGTGCCAGCAGCCCTTGGGGGACGAGCAATCAGCCCCAGCATTTT.

This clonotype was detected a few times. The V call is TRBV5-5, the J call TRBJ2-7; 9 positions match TRBD2. Germline V gene sequence: CDR1 SGHKS, CDR2 YYEKEE (reference sequence). The V gene end was trimmed by 0 bases and the J gene end by 4 bases; junction bases not matched to a gene: 11. This CDR3 is 17 amino acids long. CDR3 nucleotides: TGTGCCAGCAGCTTGGAGGGGGCTGGACTAGCGACTTACGAGCAGTACTTC. It specifies CASSLEGAGLATYEQYF.

This clonotype occurred many times. This chain uses TRBV11-2 with TRBJ2-5; 12 bases match TRBD2. The CDR3 has 17 residues. In germline, CDR1 is SGHAT, CDR2 FQNNGV. With V trimmed by 0 bases and J by 2 bases, 4 bases remained unmatched. The CDR3 region has the DNA TGTGCCAGCAGCTTAGAAACACTAGCGGGGGGACAAGAGACCCAGTACTTC. It yields the protein CASSLETLAGGQETQYF.

This CDR3 reads CASSKGQGSGNTIYF. For the CDR3, the DNA is TGTGCCAGCAGCAAGGGACAGGGATCAGGAAACACCATATATTTT. The chain uses TRBV27 and TRBJ1-3; 9 bases line up with TRBD1. This CDR3 has 15 residues. J lost 4 bases, V lost 6 bases, and 7 bases had no gene match. The germline V gene has CDR1 MNHEY and CDR2 SMNVEV (reference sequence).

This clonotype has a count of ten or more. This chain links TRBV3-1 with TRBJ1-4; 7 bases match TRBD1. V lost 6 bases to trimming and J lost 4 bases; unmatched junction nucleotides: 8. Per the germline V gene, CDR1 is LGHDT and CDR2 is YNNKEL (reference sequence). The CDR3 runs to 15 residues. CDR3 in DNA: TGTGCCAGCAGGCAGGGACAGACGAATAATGAAAAACTGTTTTTT. Its translation is CASRQGQTNNEKLFF.